The 12 T cell receptor beta chains below all came from one sample that was sequenced in a study of cytomegalovirus exposure and HLA in healthy donors. PCR amplification relied on 60 Vbeta primers (plus 13 Jbeta primers). The data were produced by immunoSEQ multiplex PCR, yet TCRdb's version contains in-frame clones alone and is incomplete. In the table there are approximately 150,000 clones, around two thirds of which are singletons. Input material: PBMCs. These receptors were obtained from a young man in good health and CMV-seropositive.

The V gene is TRBV5-1, the J gene TRBJ1-1; D unresolved. This CDR3 contains 13 residues. Germline V gives CDR1 SGHRS, CDR2 YFSETQ. Trimming removed 5 bases at V and 1 base at J, with 9 bases between. The CDR3 region is CASRSGPNTEAFF. CDR3 in DNA: TGCGCCAGCAGATCCGGTCCGAACACTGAAGCTTTCTTT. The whole variable domain, filled in from reference TRBV5-1 and TRBJ1-1, reads KAGVTQTPRYLIKTRGQQVTLSCSPISGHRSVSWYQQTPGQGLQFLFEYFSETQRNKGNFPGRFSGRQFSNSRSEMNVSTLELGDSALYLCASRSGPNTEAFFGQGTRLTVV.

Worth noting for this clone: At one boundary the junction diverges from the germline segment, which might be a read error. V and J are TRBV6-5 and TRBJ2-3; D is undetermined. The CDR3 runs 13 residues. The germline V gene encodes CDR1 MNHEY and CDR2 SVGAGI. CDR3 sequence (DNA): TGTGCCGGCAGTTCACCTAACACAGATACGCAGTATTTT. Translated: CAGSSPNTDTQYF.

In nucleotides, the CDR3 is TGTGCCAGCAGCTTAAGGTTCGGTGAAGCTTTCTTT. This gives the protein CASSLRFGEAFF. The rearrangement joins TRBV7-3 to TRBJ1-1; D is unclear. V gave up 1 base and J gave up 7 bases, with 7 bases separating them. Germline V CDR1 and CDR2: SGHTA, FQGTGA. There are 12 residues in the CDR3.

The chain couples TRBV18 to TRBJ1-4; maybe TRBD1 (5 bases). The CDR3 spans 16 residues. V lost 2 bases and J lost 2, with 12 bases in between. Germline CDR1 and CDR2: KGHSH and LQKENI. CDR3 loop: CASSPFRGSTNEKLFF. CDR3 sequence (DNA): TGTGCCAGCTCACCATTCCGGGGGAGCACTAATGAAAAACTGTTTTTT.

This clone was seen a single time. This rearrangement joins TRBV6-5 to TRBJ1-2, with D hard to call. Germline loops: CDR1 MNHEY, CDR2 SVGAGI. Trimming took off 2 bases at V and 2 bases at J, with 12 bases between the two ends. CDR3 size: 15 residues. The CDR3 loop reads CASSYAADGNYGYTF. The CDR3 DNA reads as TGTGCCAGCAGTTACGCGGCGGATGGAAACTATGGCTACACCTTC.

In this sample, this clone turned up a few times. This chain joins TRBV4-1 and TRBJ2-7; 11 bases are a match to TRBD2. With V trimmed by 3 bases and J by 3 bases, 7 bases remained unmatched. The CDR3 spans 16 residues. Germline V gene lookup returns CDR1 MGHRA and CDR2 YSYEKL. For the CDR3, the DNA is TGCGCCAGCAGCCAGCTTAGCGGGAGGGCTAGCTACGAGCAGTACTTC. Its translation is CASSQLSGRASYEQYF.

The rearrangement links TRBV7-9 to TRBJ1-2; a weak D match, TRBD1 (6 bases). The CDR3 is 12 residues long. V lost 5 bases, J lost 8 bases, and 12 bases lay in between. Germline assignment: CDR1 SEHNR and CDR2 FQNEAQ (reference sequence). In nucleotides, the CDR3 is TGTGCCAGCAGCCAAGGACAGATCGGCTACACCTTC. This translates into CASSQGQIGYTF.

As to this clone: The same CDR3 arises from other DNA sequences in this sample as well. This chain joins TRBV6-5 and TRBJ2-5; D uncertain. V was pared by 0 bases and J by 1 base, with 6 bases between. From germline, CDR1 is MNHEY and CDR2 SVGAGI. There are 14 residues in the CDR3. The CDR3 loop reads CASSYSRGQETQYF. CDR3 bases: TGTGCCAGCAGTTACTCTCGCGGCCAAGAGACCCAGTACTTC.

The gene calls are TRBV9 and TRBJ2-2; 10 bases match TRBD2. With 4 bases clipped from V and 0 bases from J, the junction kept 3 bases outside the gene matches. Germline V gives CDR1 SGDLS, CDR2 YYNGEE. This CDR3 comprises 16 residues. CDR3 DNA: TGTGCCAGCAGCTTAGGACTAGCGGCGAACACCGGGGAGCTGTTTTTT. Translated, it gives CASSLGLAANTGELFF.

The chain recombines TRBV5-1 with TRBJ2-1; D is possibly TRBD1 (6 bases). The CDR3 totals 14 residues. V was clipped by 9 bases and J by 0 bases, with 13 bases between them. CDR1 is SGHRS, CDR2 YFSETQ, per germline. CDR3 amino acids: CATRQENSYNEQFF. CDR3 bases: TGCGCCACTCGACAGGAAAACTCCTACAATGAGCAGTTCTTC.

Only a few counts were recorded for this clone. The chain links TRBV6-4 to TRBJ2-1; 11 bases match TRBD2. Germline-derived CDR1 and CDR2 are MRHNA and SNTAGT. The V and J ends lost 7 bases and 6 bases, in that order; junction bases with no gene match: 8. This CDR3 region has 15 residues. CDR3 DNA: TGTGCCAGCAAACCACTAGCGGGAGCCGGCAATGAGCAGTTCTTC. Its protein is CASKPLAGAGNEQFF.

This clone was seen a single time. The chain recombines TRBV28 with TRBJ1-2, with D tentatively TRBD1 (5 bases). The germline V gene encodes CDR1 MDHEN and CDR2 SYDVKM. CDR3 length: 16 residues. V was cut by 0 bases and J by 2 bases, with 13 bases left in between. Written as DNA, the CDR3 is TGTGCCAGCAGTTTATGGGGGCGGGGGGGAAACTATGGCTACACCTTC. This codes for CASSLWGRGGNYGYTF.